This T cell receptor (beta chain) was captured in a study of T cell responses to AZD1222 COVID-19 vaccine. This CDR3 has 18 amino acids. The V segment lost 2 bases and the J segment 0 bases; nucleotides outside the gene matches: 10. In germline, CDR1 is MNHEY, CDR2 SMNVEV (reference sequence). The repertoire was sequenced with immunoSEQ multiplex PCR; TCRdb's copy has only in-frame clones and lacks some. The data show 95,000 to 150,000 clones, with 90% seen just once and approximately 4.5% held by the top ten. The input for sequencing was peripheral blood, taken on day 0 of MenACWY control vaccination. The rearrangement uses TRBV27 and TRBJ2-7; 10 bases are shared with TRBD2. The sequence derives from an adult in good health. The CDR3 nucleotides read TGTGCCAGCAGTTTAAGAGGCCCTGCTAGCGGGGGCTCCTACGAGCAGTACGTC. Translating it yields CASSLRGPASGGSYEQYV.